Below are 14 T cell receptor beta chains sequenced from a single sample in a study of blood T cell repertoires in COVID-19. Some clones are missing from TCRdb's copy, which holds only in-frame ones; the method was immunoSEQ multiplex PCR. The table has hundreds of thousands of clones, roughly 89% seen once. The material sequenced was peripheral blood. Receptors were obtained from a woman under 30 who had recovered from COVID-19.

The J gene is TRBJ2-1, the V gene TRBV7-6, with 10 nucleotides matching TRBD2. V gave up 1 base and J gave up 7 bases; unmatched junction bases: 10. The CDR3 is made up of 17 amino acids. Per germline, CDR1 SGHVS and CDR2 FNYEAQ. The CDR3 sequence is CASSLESGLADGNEQFF. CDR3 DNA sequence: TGTGCCAGCAGCTTAGAGTCTGGACTAGCGGATGGGAATGAGCAGTTCTTC.

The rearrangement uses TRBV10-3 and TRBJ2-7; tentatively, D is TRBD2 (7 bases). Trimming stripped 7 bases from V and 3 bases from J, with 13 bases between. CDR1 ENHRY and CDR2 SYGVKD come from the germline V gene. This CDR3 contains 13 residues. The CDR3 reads CAITLGGLYEQYV. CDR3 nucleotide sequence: TGTGCCATCACCCTCGGGGGGCTCTACGAGCAGTACGTC.

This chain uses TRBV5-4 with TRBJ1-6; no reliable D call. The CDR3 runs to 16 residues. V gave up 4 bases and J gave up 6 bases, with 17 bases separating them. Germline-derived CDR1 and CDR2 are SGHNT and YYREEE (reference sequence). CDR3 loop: CASSRVRESGNSPLHF. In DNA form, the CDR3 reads TGTGCCAGCAGCCGGGTGAGGGAGAGTGGTAATTCACCCCTCCACTTT.

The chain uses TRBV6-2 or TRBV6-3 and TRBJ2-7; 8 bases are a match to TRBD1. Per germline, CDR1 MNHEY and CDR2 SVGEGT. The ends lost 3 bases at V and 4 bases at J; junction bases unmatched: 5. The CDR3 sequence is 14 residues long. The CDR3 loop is CASSYGTGPYEQYV. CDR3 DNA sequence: TGTGCCAGCAGTTATGGGACAGGACCATACGAGCAGTACGTC.

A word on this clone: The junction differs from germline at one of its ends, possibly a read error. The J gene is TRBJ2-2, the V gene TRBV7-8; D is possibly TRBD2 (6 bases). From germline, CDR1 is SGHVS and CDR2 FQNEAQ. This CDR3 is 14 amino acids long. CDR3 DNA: TGTGCCAGCAGGGCGGGGCCGAACAGCGGGGAGCTGTTTTTT. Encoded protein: CASRAGPNSGELFF.

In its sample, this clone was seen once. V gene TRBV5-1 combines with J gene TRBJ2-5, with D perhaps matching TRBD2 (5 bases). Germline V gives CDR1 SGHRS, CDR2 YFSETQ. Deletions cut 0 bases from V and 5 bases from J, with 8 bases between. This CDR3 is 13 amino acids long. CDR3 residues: CASSLGLSETQYF. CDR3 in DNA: TGCGCCAGCAGCTTGGGACTATCCGAGACCCAGTACTTC.

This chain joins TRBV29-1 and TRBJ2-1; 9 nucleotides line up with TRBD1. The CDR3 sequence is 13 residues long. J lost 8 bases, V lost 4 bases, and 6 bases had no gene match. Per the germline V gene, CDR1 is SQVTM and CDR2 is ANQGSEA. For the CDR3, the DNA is TGCAGCGTTGGACAGGGGGAATGGGATGAGCAGTTCTTC. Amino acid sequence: CSVGQGEWDEQFF.

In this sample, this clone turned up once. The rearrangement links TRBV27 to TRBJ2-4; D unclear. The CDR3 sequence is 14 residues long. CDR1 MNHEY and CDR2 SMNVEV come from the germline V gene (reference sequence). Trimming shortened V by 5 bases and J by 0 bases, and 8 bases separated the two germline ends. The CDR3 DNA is TGTGCCAGCAGTGCAGATGGAGCCAAAAACATTCAGTACTTC. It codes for CASSADGAKNIQYF.

The CDR3: CASSIARARGNIQYF. Here the CDR3 DNA reads TGTGCCAGTAGTATAGCTAGGGCCCGAGGGAACATTCAGTACTTC. V and J are TRBV19 and TRBJ2-4; weak D call: TRBD2 (5 bases). The CDR3 covers 15 residues. V was shortened by 1 base and J by 7 bases, with 14 bases between the two germline ends. Germline CDR1 reads LNHDA; CDR2 reads SQIVND (reference sequence). The whole variable domain, remainder taken from reference TRBV19 and TRBJ2-4, is DGGITQSPKYLFRKEGQNVTLSCEQNLNHDAMYWYRQDPGQGLRLIYYSQIVNDFQKGDIAEGYSVSREKKESFPLTVTSAQKNPTAFYLCASSIARARGNIQYFGAGTRLSVL.

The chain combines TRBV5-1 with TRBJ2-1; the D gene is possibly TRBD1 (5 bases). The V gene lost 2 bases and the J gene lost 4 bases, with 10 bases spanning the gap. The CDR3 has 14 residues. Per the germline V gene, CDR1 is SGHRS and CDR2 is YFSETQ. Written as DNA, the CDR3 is TGCGCCAGCAGCTTTAGGGGCGGTTACAATGAGCAGTTCTTC. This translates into CASSFRGGYNEQFF.

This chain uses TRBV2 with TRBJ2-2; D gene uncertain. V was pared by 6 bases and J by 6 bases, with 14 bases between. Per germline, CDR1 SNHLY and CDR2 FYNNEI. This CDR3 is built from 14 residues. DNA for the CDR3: TGTGCCAGCAGATTGGGCCACCGCCCCGGGGAGCTGTTTTTT. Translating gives CASRLGHRPGELFF.

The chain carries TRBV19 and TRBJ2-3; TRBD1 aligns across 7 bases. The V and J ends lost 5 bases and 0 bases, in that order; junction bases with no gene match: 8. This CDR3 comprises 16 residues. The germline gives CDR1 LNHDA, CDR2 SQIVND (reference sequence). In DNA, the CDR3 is TGTGCCAGTAGTGTTACCTACAGGGGTAGCACAGATACGCAGTATTTT. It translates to CASSVTYRGSTDTQYF.

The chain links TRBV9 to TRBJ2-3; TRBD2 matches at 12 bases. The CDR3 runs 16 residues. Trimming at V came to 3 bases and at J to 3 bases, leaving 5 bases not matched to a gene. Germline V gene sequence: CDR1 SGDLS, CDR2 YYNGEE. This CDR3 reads CASSAPGLAGTDTQYF. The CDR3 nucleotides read TGTGCCAGCAGCGCCCCGGGACTAGCGGGTACAGATACGCAGTATTTT.

For the CDR3, the DNA is TGTGCCAGCAGTTTAACAGGAACATTTAATGAAAAACTGTTTTTT. Translating it yields CASSLTGTFNEKLFF. The chain joins TRBV28 to TRBJ1-4; perhaps TRBD1 as D (5 bases). CDR1 is MDHEN and CDR2 is SYDVKM in the germline V gene. The CDR3 is made up of 15 amino acids. V lost 2 bases to trimming and J lost 4 bases, with 11 bases between them.